This TCR beta chain came from a study of blood T cell repertoires in COVID-19. Study as a whole: Some COVID-19 samples were acute and others convalescent; all came from the United States, Italy and Spain.

V lost 2 bases and J lost 5; bases outside the gene matches: 7. Germline CDR1 and CDR2: MDHEN and SYDVKM. The length of the CDR3 is 16 residues. All enrollees were roughly 18 to 100 years old and from roughly 26 US areas. Before being deemed recovered, Cohort 3 donors had two negative PCRs, clearance, or symptom resolution. Original methodology: Quantification of nucleated cells was approximated via reference gene primer amplification. Using immunoSEQ multiplex PCR, the repertoire was profiled, and TCRdb retains in-frame clones only, with some absent. V and J calls and clone size come straight from that table; D and trimming were deduced from the DNA. The table records fewer than 250,000 clones, 70% to 90% of them present only once.

The rearrangement uses TRBV28 and TRBJ1-2; TRBD1 matches at 11 bases. The clonotype was recovered from a young woman who had recovered from COVID-19. Sequencing was carried out using PBMCs or T cells enriched from blood (not recorded which). DNA of the CDR3: TGTGCCAGCAGTTTAACTGGACAGGGGGCCCTATATGGCTACACCTTC. Its protein is CASSLTGQGALYGYTF.